A selection of T cell receptor beta chains follows, all from one sample in a study of cytomegalovirus exposure and HLA in healthy donors. Profiled with immunoSEQ multiplex PCR; TCRdb holds only in-frame clones, not every one. The sample contains fewer than 200,000 clones, around 75% of which appear only once. What was sequenced was PBMCs. These receptors were collected from a woman under 40 in good health and CMV-seronegative. The CDR3 runs from the conserved cysteine through the conserved F or W. The D gene is left open where the match is weak. Not all rows give a size; the values are once, few, many and, for expanded clones, a class.

CDR3	DNA	D	J	V	size
CASTQGSPLHF	TGTGCCAGCACCCAGGGTTCACCCCTCCACTTT	NA	TRBJ1-6	TRBV6-6	NA
CASSRQFTSDSPLHF	TGTGCCAGCAGCCGACAATTTACCTCGGATTCACCCCTCCACTTT	NA	TRBJ1-6	TRBV6-5	NA
CASSQGAGASGNTIYF	TGCGCCAGCAGCCAAGGGGCAGGGGCTTCTGGAAACACCATATATTTT	NA	TRBJ1-3	TRBV4-1	NA
CASSRTSGTLEQYF	TGCGCCAGCAGCCGGACTAGCGGGACACTCGAGCAGTACTTC	TRBD2	TRBJ2-7	TRBV4-1	NA
CASSPGTSGRHFSYEQYF	TGTGCCAGCAGTCCTGGGACTAGCGGGAGACACTTCTCCTACGAGCAGTACTTC	TRBD2	TRBJ2-7	TRBV2	once
CASSPGAGGSAETQYF	TGTGCCAGCAGCCCAGGGGCAGGGGGCTCGGCGGAGACCCAGTACTTC	TRBD1	TRBJ2-5	TRBV7-6	NA
CASSLTSGGPGELFF	TGTGCCAGCAGCTTGACTAGCGGGGGGCCCGGGGAGCTGTTTTTT	TRBD2	TRBJ2-2	TRBV7-7	few
CASSRRTSGFQETQYF	TGTGCCAGCAGTCGGAGGACTAGCGGGTTCCAAGAGACCCAGTACTTC	TRBD2	TRBJ2-5	TRBV11-3	NA
CASSGLSGRVQETQYF	TGTGCCAGCAGCGGTCTCTCGGGCAGGGTACAAGAGACCCAGTACTTC	NA	TRBJ2-5	TRBV2	NA
CASSHTSGRRNEQFF	TGTGCCAGCAGCCATACTAGCGGGAGACGAAATGAGCAGTTCTTC	TRBD2	TRBJ2-1	TRBV6-5	NA
CASSQDRTKNIQYF	TGTGCCAGCAGCCAAGATAGAACTAAAAACATTCAGTACTTC	NA	TRBJ2-4	TRBV4-2	NA
CASSEGLSKRETQYF	TGTGCCAGTAGTGAGGGCCTTAGCAAGAGGGAGACCCAGTACTTC	NA	TRBJ2-5	TRBV19	NA
CASSLEGAGTGAYEQYF	TGTGCCAGCAGCTTAGAGGGTGCCGGGACAGGGGCCTACGAGCAGTACTTC	TRBD1	TRBJ2-7	TRBV7-8	few
CASSPPQTYEQYF	TGTGCCAGCTCACCTCCACAAACCTACGAGCAGTACTTC	NA	TRBJ2-7	TRBV18	NA
CASQKGGPPDTQYF	TGTGCCAGCCAGAAGGGGGGGCCCCCAGATACGCAGTATTTT	NA	TRBJ2-3	TRBV6-5	few
CASSLRGGSYNEQFF	TGTGCCAGCAGCTTACGCGGGGGCTCCTACAATGAGCAGTTCTTC	TRBD2	TRBJ2-1	TRBV7-7	NA
CASSLGNILRDTDTQYF	TGTGCCAGCAGCTTGGGGAATATATTACGGGACACAGATACGCAGTATTTT	NA	TRBJ2-3	TRBV5-4	once
CASTPYEQYF	TGTGCCAGCACCCCTTACGAGCAGTACTTC	NA	TRBJ2-7	TRBV7-9	NA
CASSMRSDRNYGYTF	TGTGCCAGTAGTATGCGATCGGACAGAAACTATGGCTACACCTTC	NA	TRBJ1-2	TRBV19	NA
CASSRKTGTARNSPLHF	TGTGCCAGCAGCCGAAAGACAGGGACCGCACGCAATTCACCCCTCCACTTT	TRBD1	TRBJ1-6	TRBV9	NA
CASTPNPGGVGYSYTF	TGTGCCAGCACCCCAAACCCAGGGGGTGTAGGTTATAGCTACACCTTC	TRBD1	TRBJ1-2	TRBV5-6	NA
CASSISGTGPYEQYF	TGTGCCAGCAGCATTTCCGGGACAGGGCCCTACGAGCAGTACTTC	TRBD1	TRBJ2-7	TRBV5-4	NA
CASLEGSSQYGYTF	TGCGCCTCCTTAGAGGGCAGCTCCCAGTATGGCTACACCTTC	NA	TRBJ1-2	TRBV10-2	few
CASSEIRGRGTDTQYF	TGTGCCAGCAGTGAAATAAGGGGCCGAGGCACAGATACGCAGTATTTT	NA	TRBJ2-3	TRBV2	NA
CASSPRQGGRRNTEAFF	TGTGCCAGCAGCCCCCGACAGGGTGGAAGGCGGAACACTGAAGCTTTCTTT	TRBD1	TRBJ1-1	TRBV9	NA
CATPGQVSNQPQHF	TGTGCCACCCCGGGACAGGTCAGCAATCAGCCCCAGCATTTT	TRBD1	TRBJ1-5	TRBV27	NA
CASSVPSGGTHGTDTQYF	TGTGCCAGCAGCGTCCCTAGCGGGGGGACCCACGGCACAGATACGCAGTATTTT	TRBD2	TRBJ2-3	TRBV9	NA
CASSPGYGSPGYTF	TGCGCCAGCAGCCCGGGTTATGGGTCTCCTGGCTACACCTTC	NA	TRBJ1-2	TRBV5-1	NA
CSVEDEGQGAQLEQYF	TGCAGCGTTGAAGATGAGGGACAGGGGGCGCAGCTCGAGCAGTACTTC	TRBD1	TRBJ2-7	TRBV29-1	NA
CASSQEVTVLGGEGYGYTF	TGTGCCAGCAGCCAAGAAGTCACAGTTTTAGGGGGCGAGGGCTATGGCTACACCTTC	TRBD1	TRBJ1-2	TRBV4-2	few
CASSRQGGTEAFF	TGTGCCAGCAGCCGACAGGGTGGCACTGAAGCTTTCTTT	TRBD1	TRBJ1-1	TRBV2	NA
CASSPTGVGGTDTQYF	TGTGCCAGCTCACCAACGGGTGTGGGAGGCACAGATACGCAGTATTTT	NA	TRBJ2-3	TRBV18	NA
CASSSGGTYEQYF	TGTGCCAGTAGTAGCGGGGGAACCTACGAGCAGTACTTC	TRBD2	TRBJ2-7	TRBV19	NA
CASSLVLETQYF	TGTGCCAGCAGCTTAGTTCTTGAGACCCAGTACTTC	NA	TRBJ2-5	TRBV7-2	NA
CASSPSGNKNIQYF	TGTGCCAGCAGCCCCTCAGGGAACAAAAACATTCAGTACTTC	NA	TRBJ2-4	TRBV5-6	NA
CASSELRVNTEAFF	TGTGCCAGCAGTGAATTGAGAGTGAACACTGAAGCTTTCTTT	NA	TRBJ1-1	TRBV6-1	NA
CASSSRPDTQYF	TGTGCCAGCAGCTCCCGTCCAGATACGCAGTATTTT	NA	TRBJ2-3	TRBV7-3	NA
CAISGSGGAYNEQFF	TGTGCCATCAGTGGTAGCGGGGGGGCCTACAATGAGCAGTTCTTC	TRBD2	TRBJ2-1	TRBV10-3	NA
CASSPAGTAGTFFEQYF	TGTGCCAGCAGCCCCGCCGGGACAGCTGGTACATTTTTCGAGCAGTACTTC	TRBD1	TRBJ2-7	TRBV11-2	NA
CASSLIGYQETQYF	TGTGCCAGCAGCTTGATCGGGTACCAAGAGACCCAGTACTTC	NA	TRBJ2-5	TRBV5-4	NA
CASSPSLAGGDYEQYF	TGTGCCAGCAGCCCCTCCCTGGCGGGGGGCGACTACGAGCAGTACTTC	TRBD2	TRBJ2-7	TRBV7-2	NA
CASSLETSVTDTQYF	TGTGCCAGCAGCTTGGAAACTAGCGTGACAGATACGCAGTATTTT	TRBD2	TRBJ2-3	TRBV5-4	NA
CASRRQGEDTIYF	TGTGCCAGCAGGCGACAGGGCGAGGACACCATATATTTT	TRBD1	TRBJ1-3	TRBV7-9	NA
CASSMTGAHFYNEQFF	TGTGCCAGTAGTATGACAGGGGCCCACTTTTACAATGAGCAGTTCTTC	TRBD1	TRBJ2-1	TRBV19	NA
CASSLTGTLTEAFF	TGTGCCAGCAGCTTAACCGGGACATTGACTGAAGCTTTCTTT	NA	TRBJ1-1	TRBV7-3	NA
CASSSVGGCEAFF	TGTGCCAGCAGCTCTGTGGGAGGGTGCGAAGCTTTCTTT	NA	TRBJ1-1	TRBV5-6	NA
CASSYGGAEDDTQYF	TGTGCCAGCAGTTACGGAGGGGCCGAGGACGATACGCAGTATTTT	NA	TRBJ2-3	TRBV6-6	NA
CASSTSGVQFF	TGTGCCAGTTCTACTAGCGGGGTGCAGTTCTTC	TRBD2	TRBJ2-1	TRBV19	few
CASSPGTAQSYEQYF	TGTGCCAGCAGCCCAGGGACAGCTCAATCATACGAGCAGTACTTC	TRBD1	TRBJ2-7	TRBV7-6	NA
CASSLGTGGDEQYF	TGTGCCAGCAGCTTAGGGACAGGGGGCGACGAGCAGTACTTC	TRBD1	TRBJ2-7	TRBV5-6	NA
CSVGGGPQNIQYF	TGCAGCGTCGGGGGGGGGCCCCAAAACATTCAGTACTTC	TRBD2	TRBJ2-4	TRBV29-1	NA